These T cell receptor beta chains were read from a single sample in a study of regulatory T cells in long-lasting Graves disease. One entry per CDR3 protein results from TCRdb running MiXCR on the multiplex PCR reads. Among some 340,000 distinct CDR3 sequences listed, roughly 25% were seen once. The sample in question was peripheral blood mononuclear cells (PBMCs), obtained when the disease was refractory, from a patient treated with antithyroid drugs. These receptors were taken from a middle-aged woman with Graves disease. CDR3s include the opening cysteine and the closing phenylalanine or tryptophan. A D gene is named only where the DNA matches it firmly. A clone size is listed for some rows: how often the clone was seen (once, few, many), or a class if it is expanded.

many	TRBV11-2	TRBJ2-5	TRBD1	CASSLLQGEETQYF	TGTGCCAGCAGCTTATTACAGGGGGAAGAGACCCAGTACTTC
-	TRBV2	TRBJ1-4	-	CASTSAGLGKLFF	TGTGCCAGCACATCGGCAGGGCTCGGAAAACTGTTTTTT
-	TRBV28	TRBJ2-3	-	CASSQWAGITDTQYF	TGTGCCAGCAGTCAATGGGCGGGGATCACAGATACGCAGTATTTT
many	TRBV29-1	TRBJ2-7	-	CSVDLGSGEQYF	TGCAGCGTTGATTTGGGGTCTGGCGAGCAGTACTTC
few	TRBV10-3	TRBJ2-7	TRBD1	CAIRKELGTAEQYF	TGTGCCATCAGGAAGGAATTAGGGACAGCCGAGCAGTACTTC
few	TRBV27	TRBJ2-2	TRBD2	CAAKREGTGELFF	TGTGCGGCGAAGCGGGAGGGCACCGGGGAGCTGTTTTTT
many	TRBV28	TRBJ2-4	TRBD2	CASSLVLGGPKNIQYF	TGTGCCAGCAGTTTGGTATTGGGAGGGCCCAAAAACATTCAGTACTTC
-	TRBV7-2	TRBJ2-7	-	CASSYDRTSEQYF	TGTGCCAGCAGCTACGACAGGACGAGCGAGCAGTACTTC
many	TRBV6-1	TRBJ2-2	TRBD1	CASSERTGGVTGELFF	TGTGCCAGCAGTGAAAGGACAGGGGGCGTCACCGGGGAGCTGTTTTTT
many	TRBV20-1	TRBJ1-1	-	CSAIRVDLNTEAFF	TGCAGTGCTATTCGGGTAGACCTGAACACTGAAGCTTTCTTT
-	TRBV20-1	TRBJ2-5	-	CSAREGRQGQKTQYF	TGCAGTGCTAGGGAGGGTAGACAGGGCCAGAAGACCCAGTACTTC
many	TRBV28	TRBJ1-6	-	CASSQGVLDSPLHF	TGTGCCAGCAGCCAGGGTGTATTAGATTCACCCCTCCACTTT
many	TRBV29-1	TRBJ2-2	-	CSVEAPTSTGELFF	TGCAGCGTTGAAGCTCCGACATCGACCGGGGAGCTGTTTTTT
many	TRBV6-9	TRBJ2-1	-	CASSYSPGEGDNEQFF	TGTGCCAGCAGTTATTCCCCGGGAGAGGGGGACAATGAGCAGTTCTTC
many	TRBV2	TRBJ1-6	-	CASSDRSSYNSPLHF	TGTGCCAGCAGCGACAGGAGCTCCTATAATTCACCCCTCCACTTT
few	TRBV2	TRBJ2-2	-	CASSEKIPGTGELFF	TGTGCCAGCAGTGAAAAAATCCCTGGCACCGGGGAGCTGTTTTTT
-	TRBV5-1	TRBJ2-6	-	CASSLGGLSGANVLTF	TGCGCCAGCAGCTTGGGGGGACTCTCTGGGGCCAACGTCCTGACTTTC
-	TRBV14	TRBJ1-1	-	CASSQTESTEAFF	TGTGCCAGCAGCCAAACGGAGAGCACTGAAGCTTTCTTT
few	TRBV11-2	TRBJ2-7	TRBD1	CASSLLGDRALYEQYF	TGTGCCAGCAGCCTCTTGGGGGACAGGGCATTATACGAGCAGTACTTC
many	TRBV28	TRBJ2-5	-	CASRPDRTPIQETQYF	TGTGCCAGCAGGCCCGACCGGACGCCCATCCAAGAGACCCAGTACTTC
once	TRBV12-3/TRBV12-4	TRBJ2-5	-	CASSALLIGETQYF	TGTGCCAGCAGTGCACTTCTAATCGGAGAGACCCAGTACTTC
-	TRBV4-1	TRBJ2-7	-	CASSLARDPGSREQYF	TGCGCCAGCAGCCTCGCCCGGGACCCAGGGTCAAGGGAGCAGTACTTC
many	TRBV5-1	TRBJ1-1	-	CASSTGWDSDTEAFF	TGCGCCAGCAGCACGGGATGGGACTCCGACACTGAAGCTTTCTTT
few	TRBV20-1	TRBJ2-5	-	CSARDRQLETQYF	TGCAGTGCTAGAGATCGGCAGCTAGAGACCCAGTACTTC
-	TRBV24-1	TRBJ2-5	-	CATSGGQETQHF	TGTGCCACCAGTGGTGGCCAAGAGACCCAGCACTTC
few	TRBV5-6	TRBJ1-5	-	CASSLWGAGNQPQHF	TGTGCCAGCAGCTTGTGGGGGGCAGGCAATCAGCCCCAGCATTTT
many	TRBV11-2	TRBJ2-2	-	CASSLVGREALTGELFF	TGTGCCAGCAGCTTAGTGGGTCGTGAAGCCCTCACCGGGGAGCTGTTTTTT
many	TRBV12-3/TRBV12-4	TRBJ2-3	-	CASRRPEGTDTQYF	TGTGCCAGCAGGCGACCGGAGGGCACAGATACGCAGTATTTT
-	TRBV20-1	TRBJ1-4	-	CSARGEGRAANEKLFF	TGCAGTGCTAGAGGGGAAGGCCGAGCAGCTAATGAAAAACTGTTTTTT
many	TRBV19	TRBJ1-1	-	CASFPRVGTEAFF	TGTGCCAGTTTTCCCAGGGTAGGCACTGAAGCTTTCTTT
few	TRBV30	TRBJ1-1	-	CAWSVRSEAFF	TGTGCCTGGAGTGTACGGAGTGAAGCTTTCTTT
-	TRBV10-2	TRBJ2-3	-	CASCTSTDTQYF	TGCGCCAGCTGTACTAGCACAGATACGCAGTATTTT
-	TRBV6-2/TRBV6-3	TRBJ2-2	-	CASSYSTLTGELFF	TGTGCCAGCAGTTACTCGACACTCACCGGGGAGCTGTTTTTT
many	TRBV30	TRBJ1-4	-	CAWSVVSREKLFF	TGTGCCTGGAGTGTGGTTAGTCGAGAAAAACTGTTTTTT
many	TRBV2	TRBJ2-7	TRBD1	CASRRQGLLVYEQYF	TGTGCCAGCAGGCGACAGGGGTTGTTGGTCTACGAGCAGTACTTC
many	TRBV28	TRBJ1-1	TRBD1	CASRFPGTGSEAFF	TGTGCCAGCAGATTTCCCGGGACAGGGTCTGAAGCTTTCTTT
-	TRBV6-4	TRBJ2-1	-	CASSGGGGGDEQFF	TGTGCCAGCAGTGGGGGAGGAGGGGGCGATGAGCAGTTCTTC
-	TRBV14	TRBJ2-2	-	CASSQDGRRGNTGELFF	TGTGCCAGCAGCCAAGATGGGCGCAGGGGAAACACCGGGGAGCTGTTTTTT
many	TRBV19	TRBJ2-7	TRBD2	CASSIETPGLENEQYF	TGTGCCAGTAGTATAGAAACGCCGGGACTAGAAAACGAGCAGTACTTC
many	TRBV28	TRBJ2-2	TRBD2	CASSFSSFRTSGRERELFF	TGTGCCAGCAGTTTCTCCTCTTTTAGGACTAGCGGGAGGGAGAGGGAGCTGTTTTTT
many	TRBV2	TRBJ2-2	-	CASRRLHTGELFF	TGTGCCAGCAGGAGACTACACACCGGGGAGCTGTTTTTT
-	TRBV19	TRBJ2-5	TRBD1	CASWPTGGIETQYF	TGTGCCAGCTGGCCGACAGGGGGTATCGAGACCCAGTACTTC
many	TRBV19	TRBJ1-1	-	CASNIQGKNTEAFF	TGTGCCAGTAATATACAGGGAAAGAACACTGAAGCTTTCTTT
-	TRBV28	TRBJ2-7	-	CASSQVYGPERYF	TGTGCCAGCAGTCAAGTGTACGGGCCTGAGCGGTACTTC
few	TRBV7-9	TRBJ2-2	-	CASSLAERPGELFF	TGTGCCAGCAGCTTAGCCGAGAGGCCCGGGGAGCTGTTTTTT
-	TRBV5-1	TRBJ2-7	TRBD2	CASSSSGFSYEQYF	TGCGCCAGCAGCTCTAGCGGTTTCTCCTACGAGCAGTACTTC